The clone carrying this T cell receptor beta chain has only a few counts. V was clipped by 3 bases and J by 5 bases; unmatched bases: 10. There are 15 residues in the CDR3. The germline CDR1 and CDR2 sequences are SGDLS and YYNGEE. This record belongs to a study of T-cell reconstitution after alpha-beta-depleted transplantation in children. Unique molecular identifiers were incorporated into the prepared TCRbeta library. TCRdb used MiXCR to reprocess the PCR reads, holding one entry per CDR3 protein. The profile shows 200,000 to 300,000 distinct CDR3 sequences, about 12% of them singletons. The source was PBMCs from the stem cell graft donor, collected from the stem cell graft. The chain is built from TRBV9 and TRBJ2-7; 8 nucleotides agree with TRBD1. The clonotype comes from a human donor who donated a stem cell graft to a child with acute lymphoblastic leukemia. Written as DNA, the CDR3 is TGTGCCAGCAGCGGCCGGACAGGGACGGGGGACGAGCAGTACTTC. Its protein is CASSGRTGTGDEQYF.